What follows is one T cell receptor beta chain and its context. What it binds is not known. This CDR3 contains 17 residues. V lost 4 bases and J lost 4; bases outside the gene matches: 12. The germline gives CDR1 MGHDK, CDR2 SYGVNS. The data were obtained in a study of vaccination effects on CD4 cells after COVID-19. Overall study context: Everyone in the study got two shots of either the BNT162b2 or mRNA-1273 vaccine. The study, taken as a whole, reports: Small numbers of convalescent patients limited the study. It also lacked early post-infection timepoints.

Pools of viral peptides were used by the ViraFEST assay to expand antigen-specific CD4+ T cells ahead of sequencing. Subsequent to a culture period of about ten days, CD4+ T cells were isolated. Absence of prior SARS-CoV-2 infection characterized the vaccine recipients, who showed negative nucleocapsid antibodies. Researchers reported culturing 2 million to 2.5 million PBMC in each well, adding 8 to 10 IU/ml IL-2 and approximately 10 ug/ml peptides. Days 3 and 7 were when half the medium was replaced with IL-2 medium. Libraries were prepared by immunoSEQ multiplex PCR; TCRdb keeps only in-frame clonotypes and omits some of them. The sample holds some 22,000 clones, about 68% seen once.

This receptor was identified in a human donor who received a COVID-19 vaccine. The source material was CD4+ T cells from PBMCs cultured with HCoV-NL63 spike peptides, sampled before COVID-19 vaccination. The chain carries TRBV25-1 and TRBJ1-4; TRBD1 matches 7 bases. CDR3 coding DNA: TGTGCCAGCAGTGGGCAAGGGACAGACCTGAGTAATGAAAAACTGTTTTTT. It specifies CASSGQGTDLSNEKLFF.